A selection of T cell receptor beta chains follows, all from one sample in a study of cytomegalovirus exposure and HLA in healthy donors. Data came from immunoSEQ multiplex PCR; TCRdb stores just in-frame clones and leaves some out. The table has 96,000 or so clones, 65% to 75% seen once. Sequencing was carried out using PBMCs. These receptors were taken from a woman in her 70s in good health and CMV-seropositive. CDR3s include the opening cysteine and the closing phenylalanine or tryptophan. Fields, in order: V gene, J gene, D gene, clone size, CDR3 protein, CDR3 DNA. D genes are given only for firm matches. The listing skips clone size in some rows; elsewhere it reads once, few, many or a size class.

>TRBV5-1|TRBJ2-7|TRBD1|once
CASSSEQGHTGYEQYF
TGCGCCAGCAGCTCGGAACAGGGGCACACGGGCTACGAGCAGTACTTC
>TRBV11-3|TRBJ2-5|NA|few
CASGVGAGETQYF
TGTGCCAGCGGGGTTGGGGCGGGGGAGACCCAGTACTTC
>TRBV6-4|TRBJ2-1|NA|NA
CASSMIPGNEQFF
TGTGCCAGCAGTATGATCCCGGGCAATGAGCAGTTCTTC
>TRBV6-6|TRBJ2-1|TRBD2|NA
CASSYGLAGRSEFF
TGTGCCAGCAGTTATGGACTAGCGGGTCGATCGGAGTTCTTC
>TRBV15|TRBJ1-5|NA|NA
CATSIPDQPQHF
TGTGCCACCAGCATCCCCGATCAGCCCCAGCATTTT
>TRBV19|TRBJ1-2|NA|NA
CASSISTEIYGYTF
TGTGCCAGTAGTATCTCGACAGAGATCTATGGCTACACCTTC
>TRBV10-2|TRBJ2-1|NA|NA
CASTGGNEQFF
TGCGCCAGCACCGGCGGGAATGAGCAGTTCTTC
>TRBV5-5|TRBJ1-3|TRBD1|NA
CASSKNRGPGNTIYF
TGTGCCAGCAGCAAAAACAGGGGGCCTGGAAACACCATATATTTT
>TRBV5-4|TRBJ1-4|NA|few
CASSAGTAATNEKLFF
TGTGCCAGCAGCGCCGGAACAGCAGCAACTAATGAAAAACTGTTTTTT
>TRBV5-1|TRBJ2-5|TRBD1|NA
CASTPGQGWSGETQYF
TGCGCCAGCACCCCCGGACAGGGCTGGTCAGGAGAGACCCAGTACTTC
>TRBV30|TRBJ2-7|TRBD1|NA
CAWGQGGYEQYF
TGTGCCTGGGGACAGGGTGGGTACGAGCAGTACTTC
>TRBV6-1|TRBJ2-7|NA|NA
CASSDGGASYEQYF
TGTGCCAGCAGTGATGGGGGGGCTTCCTACGAGCAGTACTTC
>TRBV4-2|TRBJ2-5|NA|NA
CASSLGGGGGEETQYF
TGTGCCAGCAGCCTGGGGGGCGGCGGGGGAGAGGAGACCCAGTACTTC
>TRBV2|TRBJ2-2|TRBD1|few
CASRLDRGTGELFF
TGTGCCAGCAGACTTGACAGGGGCACCGGGGAGCTGTTTTTT
>TRBV5-6|TRBJ1-5|NA|NA
CASSSRGGVGQPQHF
TGTGCCAGCAGCTCCCGGGGAGGGGTAGGTCAGCCCCAGCATTTT
>TRBV7-2|TRBJ2-7|NA|few
CASSSDSGQREQYF
TGTGCCAGCAGTTCGGATAGCGGACAACGCGAGCAGTACTTC
>TRBV5-1|TRBJ1-6|NA|once
CASSLEQVAYSPLHF
TGCGCCAGCAGCTTGGAACAGGTAGCCTACTCACCCCTCCACTTT
>TRBV11-2|TRBJ2-5|NA|NA
CASSHYGRETQYF
TGTGCCAGCAGCCACTACGGCCGAGAGACCCAGTACTTC
>TRBV18|TRBJ2-7|TRBD1|few
CASSSGQGGTYEQYF
TGTGCCAGCTCATCCGGACAGGGTGGCACCTACGAGCAGTACTTC
>TRBV28|TRBJ1-1|NA|few
CASSLNGRRTEAFF
TGTGCCAGCAGTTTGAATGGGAGGAGGACTGAAGCTTTCTTT
>TRBV9|TRBJ2-1|TRBD2|NA
CASSAQTSGAPIDEQFF
TGTGCCAGCAGCGCTCAGACTAGCGGGGCTCCTATCGATGAGCAGTTCTTC
>TRBV29-1|TRBJ2-1|NA|NA
CSVPEGSDSYNEQFF
TGCAGCGTTCCAGAGGGATCAGACTCCTACAATGAGCAGTTCTTC
>TRBV9|TRBJ2-7|NA|NA
CASSIRPVGNEQYF
TGTGCCAGCAGCATCCGACCAGTGGGCAACGAGCAGTACTTC
>TRBV2|TRBJ1-2|TRBD1|NA
CASSDRGVYGYTF
TGTGCCAGCAGTGACAGGGGGGTCTATGGCTACACCTTC
>TRBV5-1|TRBJ2-5|TRBD2|NA
CASSSGSASGSETQYF
TGCGCCAGCAGCTCGGGGTCGGCTAGCGGGAGTGAGACCCAGTACTTC
>TRBV10-3|TRBJ2-1|TRBD2|NA
CAISEPPGLAGGRARNEQFF
TGTGCCATCAGTGAGCCTCCGGGACTAGCGGGAGGCCGGGCACGGAATGAGCAGTTCTTC
>TRBV29-1|TRBJ2-7|NA|NA
CSVLGVLSYEQYF
TGCAGCGTTTTAGGGGTTCTATCCTACGAGCAGTACTTC
>TRBV29-1|TRBJ2-7|NA|NA
CSVEVLGGFEQYF
TGCAGCGTTGAAGTATTGGGCGGGTTTGAGCAGTACTTC